The 16 T cell receptor beta chains in this list originate from one sample, sequenced in a study of blood T cell repertoires in COVID-19. Generated by immunoSEQ multiplex PCR, the TCRdb table keeps only in-frame clones and is missing some. The sample lists about 130,000 clones, 70% to 80% seen once, with roughly 5.2% in the top ten. Input material: peripheral blood. These receptors all come from a woman aged 70-85 years with COVID-19, enrolled during active disease.

This clone was detected only a few times. The V gene is TRBV15, the J gene TRBJ2-6; unclear D gene. Germline assignment: CDR1 LNHNV and CDR2 YYDKDF (reference sequence). This CDR3 has 16 residues. Deletions cut 0 bases from V and 1 base from J, with 7 bases between. The CDR3 region has the DNA TGTGCCACCAGCAGAGATCGAGAGTCTGGGGCCAACGTCCTGACTTTC. This codes for CATSRDRESGANVLTF.

There are a few counts of this clone. This chain joins TRBV7-2 and TRBJ1-1; TRBD1 is a possible D gene (6 bases). Germline V gene data show CDR1 as SGHTA and CDR2 as FQGNSA. The CDR3 covers 14 residues. The V end lost 4 bases, the J end lost 0 bases, and 9 bases lay between the germline ends. This CDR3 reads CASSSGQMNTEAFF. The CDR3 coding sequence is TGTGCCAGCAGCTCCGGACAGATGAACACTGAAGCTTTCTTT.

This chain joins TRBV9 and TRBJ2-7; 8 bases are shared with TRBD2. CDR1 and CDR2 from the germline V gene are SGDLS and YYNGEE. This CDR3 is built from 13 residues. Trimming cost V 0 bases and J 6 bases; bases outside gene matches: 2. CDR3 loop: CASSVVGTSEQYF. DNA of the CDR3: TGTGCCAGCAGCGTAGTAGGGACTAGCGAGCAGTACTTC.

V gene TRBV5-1 combines with J gene TRBJ2-1; a weak D match, TRBD1 (6 bases). The CDR3 is made up of 18 amino acids. Germline V gene lookup returns CDR1 SGHRS and CDR2 YFSETQ. V lost 0 bases to trimming and J lost 0 bases, with 16 bases between them. The CDR3: CASSLALTGFSSYNEQFF. In nucleotides, the CDR3 is TGCGCCAGCAGCTTGGCCCTCACAGGGTTCTCCTCCTACAATGAGCAGTTCTTC.

This rearrangement joins TRBV4-1 to TRBJ1-1, with D hard to call. CDR1 and CDR2 (germline): MGHRA, YSYEKL. The CDR3 has 14 residues. Trimming pared 2 bases from V and 8 bases from J, leaving 15 bases between. The CDR3 is CASSQHNSAAEAFF. The CDR3 DNA reads as TGCGCCAGCAGCCAACATAATAGCGCCGCCGAAGCTTTCTTT.

V is TRBV4-2 and J is TRBJ2-7; TRBD2 matches 11 bases. Germline-derived CDR1 and CDR2 are LGHNA and YNFKEQ. After removal of 0 bases from V and 2 bases from J, the junction contained 3 bases not matched to a gene. The CDR3 extends over 16 amino acids. CDR3 sequence (DNA): TGTGCCAGCAGCCAAGATGTGACTAGCGGGACCTACGAGCAGTACTTC. Its translation: CASSQDVTSGTYEQYF.

The chain has TRBV5-4 and TRBJ1-6; 10 nucleotides align to TRBD1. The CDR3 contains 16 residues. CDR1 and CDR2 from the germline V gene are SGHNT and YYREEE (reference sequence). Trimming took 4 bases from V and 2 from J; bases not matched to a gene: 3. The CDR3 here is CASSRDRGTYNSPLHF. The CDR3 DNA follows: TGTGCCAGCAGCCGGGACAGGGGAACCTATAATTCACCCCTCCACTTT.

The V gene is TRBV29-1, the J gene TRBJ2-7, with D perhaps matching TRBD2 (6 bases). Trimming shortened V by 2 bases and J by 0 bases, and 17 bases separated the two germline ends. The CDR3 covers 16 residues. Germline CDR1 SQVTM, CDR2 ANQGSEA. The CDR3 region has the DNA TGCAGCGTTGAACTGGGCGGGACGGTACGCTCCTACGAGCAGTACTTC. Translated, it gives CSVELGGTVRSYEQYF.

The chain links TRBV14 to TRBJ1-2, with TRBD1 matching over 7 bases. Losses at the gene ends were 6 bases for V and 4 bases for J; bases not matched to a gene: 11. This CDR3 is built from 15 residues. CDR1 is SGHDN and CDR2 is FVKESK in the germline V gene. CDR3 nucleotide sequence: TGTGCCAGCAGGCCCGCGGGACAGTCGCCCTATGGCTACACCTTC. The encoded protein is CASRPAGQSPYGYTF.

This clone appeared a single time. The J gene is TRBJ1-2, the V gene TRBV25-1; D call uncertain. Germline loops: CDR1 MGHDK, CDR2 SYGVNS. This CDR3 comprises 14 residues. Trimming removed 4 bases from V and 4 bases from J, with 13 bases in between. The CDR3 DNA reads as TGTGCCAGCAGTGTGGGTCGGGGAAGCTATGGCTACACCTTC. Encoded protein: CASSVGRGSYGYTF.

The chain links TRBV19 to TRBJ1-6; D possibly corresponds to TRBD1 (5 bases). The CDR3 extends over 17 amino acids. Germline CDR1 is LNHDA and CDR2 is SQIVND (reference sequence). V lost 3 bases and J 7 bases, leaving 19 bases between the germline ends. CDR3: CASSIPRRQGGNSPLHF. CDR3 DNA: TGTGCCAGTAGTATCCCCCGACGTCAGGGAGGAAATTCACCCCTCCACTTT.

V and J are TRBV6-5 and TRBJ2-1; TRBD1 matches at 9 bases. Looked up from germline, CDR1 is MNHEY and CDR2 is SVGAGI. The CDR3 extends over 15 amino acids. The trim removed 2 bases at V and 7 bases at J, leaving 6 bases unmatched. Written as DNA, the CDR3 is TGTGCCAGCAGTTACCCGGACAGGGGAGGAAATGAGCAGTTCTTC. Protein product: CASSYPDRGGNEQFF.

The table lists this clone with a count of one. The rearrangement links TRBV28 to TRBJ1-5; no definite D call. The germline gives CDR1 MDHEN, CDR2 SYDVKM. Trimming stripped 8 bases from V and 0 bases from J, with 11 bases between. This CDR3 has 14 residues. The DNA for the CDR3 is TGTGCCAGCCGACCCCCGGGTAGCAATCAGCCCCAGCATTTT. Protein product: CASRPPGSNQPQHF.

This clone was detected only once. J is TRBJ2-7 and V is TRBV13, with TRBD1 as a possible D gene (5 bases). Germline CDR1 reads PRHDT; CDR2 reads FYEKMQ (reference sequence). V shed 5 bases and J shed 1 base, with 15 bases lying between them. This CDR3 comprises 15 residues. DNA of the CDR3: TGTGCCAGCAGCCCCCAGTGGGGCGCTTCCTACGAGCAGTACTTC. This gives the protein CASSPQWGASYEQYF.

This clone was detected only a few times. In DNA form, the CDR3 reads TGTGCCAGCAGCGTCGGACAGAGCCATTCACCCCTCCACTTT. This sequence encodes CASSVGQSHSPLHF. The chain employs TRBV9 and TRBJ1-6; D might be TRBD1 (6 bases). In germline, CDR1 is SGDLS, CDR2 YYNGEE. Trimming took off 2 bases at V and 8 bases at J, with 11 bases between the two ends. There are 14 residues in the CDR3.

V and J are TRBV28 and TRBJ2-4; 8 nucleotides agree with TRBD1. CDR1 MDHEN and CDR2 SYDVKM come from the germline V gene. Trimming at V came to 6 bases and at J to 3 bases, leaving 19 bases not matched to a gene. This CDR3 spans 19 amino acids. CDR3 bases: TGTGCCAGCAGCCTATCCTTGGGGGGCACAGGGGGTCGCAAAAACATTCAGTACTTC. Amino acid sequence: CASSLSLGGTGGRKNIQYF.